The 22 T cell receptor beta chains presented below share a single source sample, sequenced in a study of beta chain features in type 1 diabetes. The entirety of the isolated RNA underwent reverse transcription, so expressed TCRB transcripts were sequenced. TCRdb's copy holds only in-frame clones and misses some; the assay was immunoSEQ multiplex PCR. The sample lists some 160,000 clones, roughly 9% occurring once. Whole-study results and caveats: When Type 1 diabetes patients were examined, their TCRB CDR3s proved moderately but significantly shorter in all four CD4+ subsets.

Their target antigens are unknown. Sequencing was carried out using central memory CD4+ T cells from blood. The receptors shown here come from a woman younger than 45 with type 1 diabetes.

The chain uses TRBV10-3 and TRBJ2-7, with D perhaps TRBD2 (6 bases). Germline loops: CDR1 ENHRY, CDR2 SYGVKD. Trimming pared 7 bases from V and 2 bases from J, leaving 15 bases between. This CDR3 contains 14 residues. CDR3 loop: CAITRGPRAYEQYF. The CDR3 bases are TGTGCCATCACGCGGGGTCCTAGGGCCTACGAGCAGTACTTC.

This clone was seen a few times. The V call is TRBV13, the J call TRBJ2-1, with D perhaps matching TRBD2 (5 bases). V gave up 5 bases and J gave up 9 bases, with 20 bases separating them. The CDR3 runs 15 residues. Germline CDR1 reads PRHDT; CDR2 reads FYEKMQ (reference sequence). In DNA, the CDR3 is TGTGCCAGCAGCCCGGACCCCAGGAGGATGGGTGAGCAGTTCTTC. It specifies CASSPDPRRMGEQFF.

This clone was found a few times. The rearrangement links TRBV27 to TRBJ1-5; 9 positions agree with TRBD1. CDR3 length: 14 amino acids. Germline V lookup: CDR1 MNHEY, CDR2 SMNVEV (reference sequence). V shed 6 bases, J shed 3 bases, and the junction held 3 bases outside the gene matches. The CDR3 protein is CASRGDRANQPQHF. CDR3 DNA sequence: TGTGCCAGCAGAGGGGACAGGGCCAATCAGCCCCAGCATTTT.

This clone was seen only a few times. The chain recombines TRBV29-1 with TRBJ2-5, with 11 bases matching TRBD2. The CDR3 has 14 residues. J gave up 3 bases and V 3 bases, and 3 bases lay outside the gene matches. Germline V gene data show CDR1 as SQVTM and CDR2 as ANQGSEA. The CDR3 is CSVDGTSGEETQYF. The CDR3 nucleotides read TGCAGCGTTGATGGGACTAGCGGTGAAGAGACCCAGTACTTC. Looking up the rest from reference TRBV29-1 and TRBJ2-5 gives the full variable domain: SAVISQKPSRDICQRGTSLTIQCQVDSQVTMMFWYRQQPGQSLTLIATANQGSEATYESGFVIDKFPISRPNLTFSTLTVSNMSPEDSSIYLCSVDGTSGEETQYFGPGTRLLVL.

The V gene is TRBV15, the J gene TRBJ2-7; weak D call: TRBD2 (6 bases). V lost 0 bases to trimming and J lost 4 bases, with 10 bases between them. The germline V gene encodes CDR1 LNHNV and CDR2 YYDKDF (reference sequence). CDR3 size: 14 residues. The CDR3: CATSRERGTYEQYF. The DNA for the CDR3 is TGTGCCACCAGCAGAGAGCGGGGAACTTACGAGCAGTACTTC. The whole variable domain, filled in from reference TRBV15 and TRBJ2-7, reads DAMVIQNPRYQVTQFGKPVTLSCSQTLNHNVMYWYQQKSSQAPKLLFHYYDKDFNNEADTPDNFQSRRPNTSFCFLDIRSPGLGDTAMYLCATSRERGTYEQYFGPGTRLTVT.

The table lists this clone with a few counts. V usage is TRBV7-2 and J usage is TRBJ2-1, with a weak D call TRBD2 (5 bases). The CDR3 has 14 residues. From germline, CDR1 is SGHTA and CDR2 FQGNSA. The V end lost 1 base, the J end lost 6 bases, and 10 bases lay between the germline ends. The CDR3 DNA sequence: TGTGCCAGCAGCTTAGGGGGAGCTATCAATGAGCAGTTCTTC. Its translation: CASSLGGAINEQFF.

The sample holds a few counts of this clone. CDR3: CASSFRDKSSYEQYF. CDR3 nucleotides: TGTGCCAGCAGCTTCCGGGACAAGAGCTCCTACGAGCAGTACTTC. The J gene is TRBJ2-7, the V gene TRBV13; the D gene is possibly TRBD1 (6 bases). V lost 3 bases, J lost 0 bases, and 12 bases lay in between. CDR3 length: 15 amino acids. Germline loops: CDR1 PRHDT, CDR2 FYEKMQ (reference sequence).

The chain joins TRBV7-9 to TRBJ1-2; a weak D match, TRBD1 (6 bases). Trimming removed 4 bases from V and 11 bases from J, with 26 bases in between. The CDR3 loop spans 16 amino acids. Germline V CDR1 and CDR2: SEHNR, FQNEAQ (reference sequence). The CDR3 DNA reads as TGTGCCAGCAGCTCGCCCGGGAGGACAGATTCTGGTCGATACACCTTC. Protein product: CASSSPGRTDSGRYTF.

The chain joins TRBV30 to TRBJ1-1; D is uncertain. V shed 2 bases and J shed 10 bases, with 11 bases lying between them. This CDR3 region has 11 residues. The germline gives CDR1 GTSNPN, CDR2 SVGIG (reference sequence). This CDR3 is CAWSPQARAFF. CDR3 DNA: TGTGCCTGGAGTCCCCAGGCCCGAGCTTTCTTT.

CDR3 protein: CASSGRQGSIKAFF. The CDR3 DNA follows: TGTGCCAGCAGTGGGAGACAGGGATCCATCAAAGCTTTCTTT. V usage is TRBV28 and J usage is TRBJ1-1; 7 bases align to TRBD1. Germline CDR1 and CDR2: MDHEN and SYDVKM. CDR3 length equals 14 residues. V shed 5 bases, J shed 9 bases, and the junction held 12 bases outside the gene matches.

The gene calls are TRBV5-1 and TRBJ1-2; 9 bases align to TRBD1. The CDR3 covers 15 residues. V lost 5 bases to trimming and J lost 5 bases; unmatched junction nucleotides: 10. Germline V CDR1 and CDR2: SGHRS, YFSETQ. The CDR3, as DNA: TGCGCCAGCAGGCCAACAGGGGGCCAGGGTTATGGCTACACCTTC. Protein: CASRPTGGQGYGYTF.

The CDR3 sequence is CASSLRDRGELFF. The DNA of the CDR3 is TGTGCCAGCAGCTTACGGGACAGGGGGGAGCTGTTTTTT. This chain uses TRBV7-3 with TRBJ2-2; TRBD1 agrees at 8 bases. The CDR3 totals 13 residues. The germline V gene encodes CDR1 SGHTA and CDR2 FQGTGA. The ends lost 2 bases at V and 8 bases at J; junction bases unmatched: 1.

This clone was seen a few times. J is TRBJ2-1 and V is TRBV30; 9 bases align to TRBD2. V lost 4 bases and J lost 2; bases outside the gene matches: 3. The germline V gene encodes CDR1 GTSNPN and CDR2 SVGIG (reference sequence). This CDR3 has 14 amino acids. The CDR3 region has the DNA TGTGCCTGGAACAGCGGGAGGACCTACAATGAGCAGTTCTTC. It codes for CAWNSGRTYNEQFF.

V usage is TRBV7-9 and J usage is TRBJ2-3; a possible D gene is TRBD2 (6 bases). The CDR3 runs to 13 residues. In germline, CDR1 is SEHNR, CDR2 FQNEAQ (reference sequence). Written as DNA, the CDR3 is TGTGCAGCAGGGCTAGCGAGCACAGATACGCAGTATTTT. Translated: CAAGLASTDTQYF.

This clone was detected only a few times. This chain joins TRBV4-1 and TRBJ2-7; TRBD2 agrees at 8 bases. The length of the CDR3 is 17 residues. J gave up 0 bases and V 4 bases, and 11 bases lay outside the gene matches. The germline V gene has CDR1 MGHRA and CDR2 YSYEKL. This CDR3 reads CASSRDASGHSSYEQYF. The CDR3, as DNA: TGCGCCAGCAGCCGAGATGCTAGCGGGCACTCCTCCTACGAGCAGTACTTC.

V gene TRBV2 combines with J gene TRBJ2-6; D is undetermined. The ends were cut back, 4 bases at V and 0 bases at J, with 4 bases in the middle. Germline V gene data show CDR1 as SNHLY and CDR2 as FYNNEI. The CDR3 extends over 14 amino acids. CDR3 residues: CASSAVSGANVLTF. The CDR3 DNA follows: TGTGCCAGCAGTGCGGTCTCTGGGGCCAACGTCCTGACTTTC. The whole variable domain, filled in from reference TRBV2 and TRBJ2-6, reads EPEVTQTPSHQVTQMGQEVILRCVPISNHLYFYWYRQILGQKVEFLVSFYNNEISEKSEIFDDQFSVERPDGSNFTLKIRSTKLEDSAMYFCASSAVSGANVLTFGAGSRLTVL.

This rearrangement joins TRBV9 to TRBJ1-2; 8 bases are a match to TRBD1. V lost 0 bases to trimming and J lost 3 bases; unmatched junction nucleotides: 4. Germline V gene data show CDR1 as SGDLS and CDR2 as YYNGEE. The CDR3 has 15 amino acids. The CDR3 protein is CASSVGAGGDYGYTF. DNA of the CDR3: TGTGCCAGCAGCGTAGGGGCAGGGGGCGACTATGGCTACACCTTC.

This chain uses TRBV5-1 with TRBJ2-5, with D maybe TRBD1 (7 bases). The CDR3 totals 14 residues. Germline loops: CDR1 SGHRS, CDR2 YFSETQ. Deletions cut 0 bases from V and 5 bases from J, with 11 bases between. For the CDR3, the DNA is TGCGCCAGCAGCTTGGACAGGGGAGGCGAGACCCAGTACTTC. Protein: CASSLDRGGETQYF. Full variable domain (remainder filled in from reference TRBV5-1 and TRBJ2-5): KAGVTQTPRYLIKTRGQQVTLSCSPISGHRSVSWYQQTPGQGLQFLFEYFSETQRNKGNFPGRFSGRQFSNSRSEMNVSTLELGDSALYLCASSLDRGGETQYFGPGTRLLVL.

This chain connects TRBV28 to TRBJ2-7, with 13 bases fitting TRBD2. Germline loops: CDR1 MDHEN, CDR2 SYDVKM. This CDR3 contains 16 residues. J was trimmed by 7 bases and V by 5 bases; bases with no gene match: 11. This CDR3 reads CASSPPLAGGPREQYF. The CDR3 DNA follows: TGTGCCAGCAGTCCCCCACTAGCGGGAGGGCCTAGGGAGCAGTACTTC.

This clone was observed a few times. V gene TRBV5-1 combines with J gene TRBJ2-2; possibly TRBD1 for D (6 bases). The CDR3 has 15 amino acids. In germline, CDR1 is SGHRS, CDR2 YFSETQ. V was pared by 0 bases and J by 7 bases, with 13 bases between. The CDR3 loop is CASSLDAGAGGELFF. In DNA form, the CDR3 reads TGCGCCAGCAGCTTGGATGCAGGGGCCGGCGGGGAGCTGTTTTTT.

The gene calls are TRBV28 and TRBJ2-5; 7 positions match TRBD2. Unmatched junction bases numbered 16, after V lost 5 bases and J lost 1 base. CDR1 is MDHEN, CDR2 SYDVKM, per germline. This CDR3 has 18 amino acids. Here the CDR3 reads CASSVSSGLGSVQETQYF. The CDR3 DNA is TGTGCCAGCAGTGTCTCCTCTGGACTAGGGTCCGTCCAAGAGACCCAGTACTTC.

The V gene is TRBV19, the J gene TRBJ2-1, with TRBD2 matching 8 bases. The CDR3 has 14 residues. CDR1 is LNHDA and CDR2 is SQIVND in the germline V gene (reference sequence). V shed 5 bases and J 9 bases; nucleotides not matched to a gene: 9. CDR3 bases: TGTGCCAGTAGTTCCACGGGAGGGCCCAGTGAGCAGTTCTTC. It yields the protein CASSSTGGPSEQFF.